The present entry profiles one T cell receptor beta chain with its context. Its target is unknown. This record belongs to a study of shared clonotypes between healthy human individuals. Overall study: Two women and a few men aged 18 to 49 served as donors. Each donor's CD8 memory used one plate, CD8 naive two, each CD4 subset three.

Assay runs were performed at deep level. The protocol was immunoSEQ multiplex PCR, while the TCRdb copy is restricted to in-frame clones and leaves out a portion. The sample has over 2 million clones, roughly 94% seen once. Germline CDR1 and CDR2: MNHEY and SMNVEV (reference sequence). The CDR3 loop spans 16 amino acids. The ends were cut back, 5 bases at V and 1 base at J, with 17 bases in the middle. CD45RO-negative, CCR7-selected cells formed the naive CD8 fraction, which excluded terminally differentiated effector memory CD45RA+ cells. Study results and caveats: Collection of samples was limited to blood; tissue repertoires likely differ.

Sequencing input: naive CD8+ T cells sorted from blood. V is TRBV27 and J is TRBJ1-1; weak D call: TRBD1 (5 bases). The sequence was collected from a man younger than 30 in good health. CDR3: CASSPIPDSWNTEAFF. For the CDR3, the DNA is TGTGCCAGCAGTCCGATACCCGACAGTTGGAACACTGAAGCTTTCTTT.